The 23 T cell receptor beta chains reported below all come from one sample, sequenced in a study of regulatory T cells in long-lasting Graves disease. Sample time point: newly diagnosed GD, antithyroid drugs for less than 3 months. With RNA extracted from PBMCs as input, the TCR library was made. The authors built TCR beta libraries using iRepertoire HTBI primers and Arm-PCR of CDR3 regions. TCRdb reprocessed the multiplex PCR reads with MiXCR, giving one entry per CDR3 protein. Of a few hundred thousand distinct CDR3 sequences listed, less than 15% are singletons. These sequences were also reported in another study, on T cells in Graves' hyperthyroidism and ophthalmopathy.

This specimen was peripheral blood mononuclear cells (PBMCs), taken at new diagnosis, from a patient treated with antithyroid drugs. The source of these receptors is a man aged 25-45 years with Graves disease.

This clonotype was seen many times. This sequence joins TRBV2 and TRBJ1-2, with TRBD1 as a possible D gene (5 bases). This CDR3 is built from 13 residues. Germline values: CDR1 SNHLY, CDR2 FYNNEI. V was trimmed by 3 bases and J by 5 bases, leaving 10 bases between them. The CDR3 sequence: CASSEGGAYGYTF. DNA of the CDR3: TGTGCCAGCAGTGAGGGAGGGGCATATGGCTACACCTTC.

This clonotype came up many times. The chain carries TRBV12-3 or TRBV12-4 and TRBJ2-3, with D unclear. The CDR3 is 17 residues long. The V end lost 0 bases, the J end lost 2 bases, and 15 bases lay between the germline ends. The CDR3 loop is CASSLALTNAVTDTQYF. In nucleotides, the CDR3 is TGTGCCAGCAGTTTAGCACTCACTAACGCAGTCACAGATACGCAGTATTTT.

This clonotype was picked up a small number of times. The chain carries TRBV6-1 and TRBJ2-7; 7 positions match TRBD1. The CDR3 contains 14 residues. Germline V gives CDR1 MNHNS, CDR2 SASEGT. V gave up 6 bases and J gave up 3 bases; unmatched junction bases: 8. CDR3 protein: CASRSTGASYEQYF. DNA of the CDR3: TGTGCCAGCAGAAGCACAGGGGCCAGCTACGAGCAGTACTTC.

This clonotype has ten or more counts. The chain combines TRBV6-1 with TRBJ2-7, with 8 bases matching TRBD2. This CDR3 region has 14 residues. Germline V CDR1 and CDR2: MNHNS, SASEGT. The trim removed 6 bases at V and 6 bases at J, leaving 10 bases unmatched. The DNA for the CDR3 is TGTGCCAGCAGCCCAGCGGGGGTGGTCGCCGAGCAGTACTTC. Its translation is CASSPAGVVAEQYF.

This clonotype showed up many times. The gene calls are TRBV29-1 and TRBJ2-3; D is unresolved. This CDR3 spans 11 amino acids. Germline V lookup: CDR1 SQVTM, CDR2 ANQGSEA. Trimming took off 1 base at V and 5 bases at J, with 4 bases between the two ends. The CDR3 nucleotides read TGCAGCGTTGAAGCGGGAGATACGCAGTATTTT. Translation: CSVEAGDTQYF.

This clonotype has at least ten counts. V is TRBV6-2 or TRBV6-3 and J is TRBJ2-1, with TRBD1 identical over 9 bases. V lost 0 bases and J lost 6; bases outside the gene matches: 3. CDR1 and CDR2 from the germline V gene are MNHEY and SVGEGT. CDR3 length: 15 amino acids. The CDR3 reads CASSYSGQGRNEQFF. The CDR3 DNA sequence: TGTGCCAGCAGTTACTCGGGACAGGGTCGCAATGAGCAGTTCTTC.

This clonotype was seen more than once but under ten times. The CDR3, as DNA: TGTGCCAGCAGAAACTGGGGTAGCGGGAGAGACGAGACCCAGTACTTC. Translated, it gives CASRNWGSGRDETQYF. This chain joins TRBV27 and TRBJ2-5, with TRBD2 matching 9 bases. Germline CDR1 MNHEY, CDR2 SMNVEV (reference sequence). This CDR3 spans 16 amino acids. V dropped 6 bases and J dropped 5; count of bases not matched to a gene: 13.

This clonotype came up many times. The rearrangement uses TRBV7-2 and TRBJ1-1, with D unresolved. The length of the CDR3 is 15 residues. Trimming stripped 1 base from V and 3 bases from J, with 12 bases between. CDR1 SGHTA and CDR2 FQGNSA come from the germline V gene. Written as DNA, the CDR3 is TGTGCCAGCAGCTTAGTTGAGTACAGCTACACTGAAGCTTTCTTT. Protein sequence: CASSLVEYSYTEAFF.

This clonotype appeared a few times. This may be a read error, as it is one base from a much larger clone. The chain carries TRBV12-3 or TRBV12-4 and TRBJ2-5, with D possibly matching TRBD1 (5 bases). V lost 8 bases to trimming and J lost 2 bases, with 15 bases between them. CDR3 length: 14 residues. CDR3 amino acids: CASCPGQIQETQYF. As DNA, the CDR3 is TGTGCCAGCTGCCCCGGACAAATACAAGAGACCCAGTACTTC.

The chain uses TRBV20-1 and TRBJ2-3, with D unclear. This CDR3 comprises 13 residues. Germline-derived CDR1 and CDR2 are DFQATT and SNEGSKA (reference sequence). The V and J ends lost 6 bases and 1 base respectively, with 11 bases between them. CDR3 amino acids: CSATVGGTDTQYF. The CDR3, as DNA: TGCAGTGCAACGGTTGGGGGCACAGATACGCAGTATTTT.

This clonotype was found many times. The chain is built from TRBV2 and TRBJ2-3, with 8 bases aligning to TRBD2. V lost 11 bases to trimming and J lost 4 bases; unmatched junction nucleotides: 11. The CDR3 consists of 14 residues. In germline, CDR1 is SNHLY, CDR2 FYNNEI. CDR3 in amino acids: CAGSLAGSPDTQYF. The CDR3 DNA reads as TGTGCCGGCTCGCTAGCGGGTTCCCCAGATACGCAGTATTTT.

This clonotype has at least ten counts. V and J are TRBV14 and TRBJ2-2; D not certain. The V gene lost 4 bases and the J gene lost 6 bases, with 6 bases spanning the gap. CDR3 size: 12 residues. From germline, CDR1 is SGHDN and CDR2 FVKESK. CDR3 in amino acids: CASSRDSGELFF. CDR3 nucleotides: TGTGCCAGCAGCCGAGACTCCGGGGAGCTGTTTTTT. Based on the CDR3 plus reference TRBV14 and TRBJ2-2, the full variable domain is EAGVTQFPSHSVIEKGQTVTLRCDPISGHDNLYWYRRVMGKEIKFLLHFVKESKQDESGMPNNRFLAERTGGTYSTLKVQPAELEDSGVYFCASSRDSGELFFGEGSRLTVL.

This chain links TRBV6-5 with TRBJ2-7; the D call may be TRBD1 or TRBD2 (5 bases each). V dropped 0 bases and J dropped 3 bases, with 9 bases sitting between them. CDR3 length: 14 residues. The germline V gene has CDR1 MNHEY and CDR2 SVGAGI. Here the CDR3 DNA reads TGTGCCAGCAGTTACTCGGGACGGAGCTACGAGCAGTACTTC. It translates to CASSYSGRSYEQYF.

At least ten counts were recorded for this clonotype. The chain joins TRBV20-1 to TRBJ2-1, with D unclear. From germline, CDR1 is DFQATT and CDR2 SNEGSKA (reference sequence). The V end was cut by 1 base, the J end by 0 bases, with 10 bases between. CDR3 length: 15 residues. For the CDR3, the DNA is TGCAGTGCTAGAGCCGGGCCCTTCTCCTACAATGAGCAGTTCTTC. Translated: CSARAGPFSYNEQFF.

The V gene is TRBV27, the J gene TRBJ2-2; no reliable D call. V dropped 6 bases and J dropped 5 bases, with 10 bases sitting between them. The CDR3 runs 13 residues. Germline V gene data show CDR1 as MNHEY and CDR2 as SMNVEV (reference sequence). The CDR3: CASRYRFTGELFF. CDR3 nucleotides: TGTGCCAGCAGATACCGGTTTACCGGGGAGCTGTTTTTT.

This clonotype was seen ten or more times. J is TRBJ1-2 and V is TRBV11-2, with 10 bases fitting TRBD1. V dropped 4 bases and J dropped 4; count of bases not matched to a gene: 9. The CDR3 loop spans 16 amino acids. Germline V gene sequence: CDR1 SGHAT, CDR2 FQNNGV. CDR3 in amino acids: CASSYRQGASVYGYTF. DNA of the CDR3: TGTGCCAGCAGCTATCGACAGGGGGCCTCGGTCTATGGCTACACCTTC. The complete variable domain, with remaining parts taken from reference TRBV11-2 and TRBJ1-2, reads EAGVAQSPRYKIIEKRQSVAFWCNPISGHATLYWYQQILGQGPKLLIQFQNNGVVDDSQLPKDRFSAERLKGVDSTLKIQPAKLEDSAVYLCASSYRQGASVYGYTFGSGTRLTVV.

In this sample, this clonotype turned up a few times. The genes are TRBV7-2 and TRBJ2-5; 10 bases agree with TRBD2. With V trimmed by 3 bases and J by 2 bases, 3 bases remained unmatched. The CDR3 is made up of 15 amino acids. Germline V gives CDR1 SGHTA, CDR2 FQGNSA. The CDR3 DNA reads TGTGCCAGCAGCTTGTCTAGCGGGGGTCAAGAGACCCAGTACTTC. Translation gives CASSLSSGGQETQYF.

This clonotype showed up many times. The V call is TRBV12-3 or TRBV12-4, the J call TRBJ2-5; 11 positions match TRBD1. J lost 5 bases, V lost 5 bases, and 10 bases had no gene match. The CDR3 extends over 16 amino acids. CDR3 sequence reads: CASSPPGTGGVETQYF. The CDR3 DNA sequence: TGTGCCAGCAGTCCCCCCGGGACAGGGGGTGTGGAGACCCAGTACTTC.

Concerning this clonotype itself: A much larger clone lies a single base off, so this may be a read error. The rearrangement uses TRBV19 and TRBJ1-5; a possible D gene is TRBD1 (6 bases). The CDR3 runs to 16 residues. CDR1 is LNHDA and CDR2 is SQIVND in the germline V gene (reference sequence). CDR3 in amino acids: CASGIWGTRSDQPQHF. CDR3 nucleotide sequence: TGTGCCAGTGGTATCTGGGGGACACGTTCCGATCAGCCCCAGCATTTT.

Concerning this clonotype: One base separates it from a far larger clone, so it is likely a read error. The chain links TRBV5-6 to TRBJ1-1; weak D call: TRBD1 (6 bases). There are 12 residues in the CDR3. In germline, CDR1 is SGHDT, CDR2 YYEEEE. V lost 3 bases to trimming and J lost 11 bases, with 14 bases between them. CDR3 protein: CASSSAQGWAFF. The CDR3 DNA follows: TGTGCCAGCAGCTCCGCGCAGGGGTGGGCTTTCTTT.

CDR3 amino acids: CSAHRGGVGNQPQHF. The CDR3 nucleotides are TGCAGTGCTCACAGGGGGGGGGTGGGCAATCAGCCCCAGCATTTT. This chain joins TRBV20-1 and TRBJ1-5, with TRBD1 matching over 8 bases. After removal of 5 bases from V and 2 bases from J, the junction contained 8 bases not matched to a gene. Per germline, CDR1 DFQATT and CDR2 SNEGSKA (reference sequence). The CDR3 extends over 15 amino acids.

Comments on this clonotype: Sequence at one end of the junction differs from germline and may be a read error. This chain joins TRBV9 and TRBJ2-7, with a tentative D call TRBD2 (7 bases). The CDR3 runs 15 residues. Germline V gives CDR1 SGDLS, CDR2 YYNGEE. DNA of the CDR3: TGTGCCAGCAACGTAGGGGGGGGCGCTCCCTACGAGCAGTACTTC. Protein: CASNVGGGAPYEQYF.

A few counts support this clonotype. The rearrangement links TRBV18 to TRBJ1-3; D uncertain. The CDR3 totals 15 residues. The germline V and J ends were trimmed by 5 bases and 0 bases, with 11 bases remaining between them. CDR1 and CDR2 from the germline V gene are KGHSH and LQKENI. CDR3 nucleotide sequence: TGTGCCAGCTCATTAGCCGGGAACTCTGGAAACACCATATATTTT. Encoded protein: CASSLAGNSGNTIYF. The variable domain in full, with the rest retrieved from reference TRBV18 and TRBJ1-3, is NAGVMQNPRHLVRRRGQEARLRCSPMKGHSHVYWYRQLPEEGLKFMVYLQKENIIDESGMPKERFSAEFPKEGPSILRIQQVVRGDSAAYFCASSLAGNSGNTIYFGEGSWLTVV.